Below are 11 T cell receptor beta chains sequenced from a single sample in a study of neurological immune-mediated disorders. MiXCR was run by TCRdb on the 5' RACE reads, yielding one entry per CDR3 protein. The sample lists more than 75,000 distinct CDR3 sequences; 3.5% to 5.5% were seen once. The sample's time point: longitudinal time-point 3. The sequencing sample was made of PBMCs. All receptors derive from a woman in her sixties with multiple sclerosis.

This clonotype showed up many times. For the CDR3, the DNA is TGCGCCAGCAGCTTGGAAGGTTATGGGGAGGCTAAGGGGGCTTTCTTT. Its translation: CASSLEGYGEAKGAFF. The V call is TRBV5-1, the J call TRBJ1-1, with D perhaps TRBD1 (5 bases). V lost 0 bases, J lost 11 bases, and 23 bases lay in between. CDR3 size: 16 residues. CDR1 SGHRS and CDR2 YFSETQ come from the germline V gene. The variable domain in full, with the rest retrieved from reference TRBV5-1 and TRBJ1-1, is KAGVTQTPRYLIKTRGQQVTLSCSPISGHRSVSWYQQTPGQGLQFLFEYFSETQRNKGNFPGRFSGRQFSNSRSEMNVSTLELGDSALYLCASSLEGYGEAKGAFFGQGTRLTVV.

This clonotype was detected a few times. The rearrangement uses TRBV14 and TRBJ1-2, with a tentative D call TRBD1 (5 bases). The CDR3 runs to 14 residues. Germline CDR1 and CDR2: SGHDN and FVKESK. V was trimmed by 3 bases and J by 8 bases, leaving 16 bases between them. This CDR3 reads CASSQAGVRGGYTF. The CDR3 coding sequence is TGTGCCAGCAGCCAGGCTGGGGTCCGGGGCGGCTACACCTTC. Supplemented by reference TRBV14 and TRBJ1-2, the full variable domain reads EAGVTQFPSHSVIEKGQTVTLRCDPISGHDNLYWYRRVMGKEIKFLLHFVKESKQDESGMPNNRFLAERTGGTYSTLKVQPAELEDSGVYFCASSQAGVRGGYTFGSGTRLTVV.

At least ten counts were recorded for this clonotype. The CDR3 protein is CASNPDRGYENTIYF. In DNA form, the CDR3 reads TGTGCCAGCAACCCCGACAGGGGATATGAAAACACCATATATTTT. The chain uses TRBV11-2 and TRBJ1-3; 8 nucleotides line up with TRBD1. From germline, CDR1 is SGHAT and CDR2 FQNNGV. This CDR3 is 15 amino acids long. The V segment lost 7 bases and the J segment 6 bases; nucleotides outside the gene matches: 11.

This clonotype was picked up many times. CDR3 nucleotides: TGTGCCAGCAGCTTCCCCCACGGGACAGGGGGCAGCACCGGGGAGCTGTTTTTT. It yields the protein CASSFPHGTGGSTGELFF. The V and J genes are TRBV7-9 and TRBJ2-2; TRBD1 agrees at 12 bases. Germline assignment: CDR1 SEHNR and CDR2 FQNEAQ (reference sequence). V dropped 3 bases and J dropped 4; count of bases not matched to a gene: 9. The CDR3 has 18 amino acids. Full variable domain (outside the CDR3, taken from reference TRBV7-9 and TRBJ2-2): DTGVSQNPRHKITKRGQNVTFRCDPISEHNRLYWYRQTLGQGPEFLTYFQNEAQLEKSRLLSDRFSAERPKGSFSTLEIQRTEQGDSAMYLCASSFPHGTGGSTGELFFGEGSRLTVL.

This clonotype was recorded at least ten times. V and J are TRBV25-1 and TRBJ2-7; D tentatively fits TRBD1 or TRBD2 (5 bases each). CDR1 is MGHDK and CDR2 is SYGVNS in the germline V gene. Trimming stripped 3 bases from V and 2 bases from J, with 11 bases between. There are 14 residues in the CDR3. CDR3 bases: TGTGCCAGCAGTGATTGGGACGGAGCCTACGAGCAGTACTTC. This encodes CASSDWDGAYEQYF.

This clonotype showed up many times. The gene calls are TRBV5-1 and TRBJ2-1; 13 nucleotides line up with TRBD2. The CDR3 loop spans 17 amino acids. Germline assignment: CDR1 SGHRS and CDR2 YFSETQ. Trimming at V came to 1 base and at J to 3 bases, leaving 4 bases not matched to a gene. DNA of the CDR3: TGCGCCAGCAGCTTGCGACTAGCGGGGGGAGACTACAATGAGCAGTTCTTC. Amino acids: CASSLRLAGGDYNEQFF.

This clonotype was counted at least ten times. This chain joins TRBV5-1 and TRBJ2-7, with D possibly TRBD1 on 6 matching bases. The germline V gene has CDR1 SGHRS and CDR2 YFSETQ. This CDR3 is 14 amino acids long. Trimming removed 4 bases from V and 6 bases from J, with 17 bases in between. This chain's CDR3 is CASSVRDTFAEQYF. The CDR3 nucleotides read TGCGCCAGCAGCGTCCGGGACACCTTCGCCGAGCAGTACTTC.

This clonotype was observed at least ten times. The chain combines TRBV6-5 with TRBJ1-1, with 8 positions matching TRBD1. After removal of 10 bases from V and 2 bases from J, the junction contained 9 bases not matched to a gene. This CDR3 has 14 residues. Germline lookup yields CDR1 MNHEY and CDR2 SVGAGI. CDR3 sequence reads: CAIARDRLNTEAFF. CDR3 nucleotides: TGTGCCATCGCTCGGGACAGGCTTAACACTGAAGCTTTCTTT.

This clonotype was counted at least ten times. The chain couples TRBV5-1 to TRBJ2-4; 7 nucleotides agree with TRBD2. CDR3 length equals 15 residues. Germline V gene data show CDR1 as SGHRS and CDR2 as YFSETQ. V lost 4 bases and J lost 4; bases outside the gene matches: 8. The CDR3 here is CASSPAGGGKNIQYF. The CDR3 DNA reads TGCGCCAGCAGCCCCGCGGGCGGGGGAAAAAACATTCAGTACTTC.

There are many counts of this clonotype. CDR3 loop: CASSLELVNTEAFF. CDR3 DNA: TGTGCCAGCAGCTTAGAGTTGGTGAACACTGAAGCTTTCTTT. V usage is TRBV7-2 and J usage is TRBJ1-1; D is undetermined. This CDR3 region has 14 residues. The V gene's germline CDR1 is SGHTA and CDR2 FQGNSA. V lost 1 base, J lost 0 bases, and 6 bases lay in between. The full variable domain, with the rest looked up from reference TRBV7-2 and TRBJ1-1, is GAGVSQSPSNKVTEKGKDVELRCDPISGHTALYWYRQSLGQGLEFLIYFQGNSAPDKSGLPSDRFSAERTGGSVSTLTIQRTQQEDSAVYLCASSLELVNTEAFFGQGTRLTVV.

There are many counts of this clonotype. This chain uses TRBV3-1 with TRBJ2-7, with 10 bases identical to TRBD1. V lost 4 bases, J lost 5 bases, and 2 bases stayed unmatched. There are 13 residues in the CDR3. Germline CDR1 LGHDT, CDR2 YNNKEL (reference sequence). The chain's CDR3 is CASSPGTGDEQYF. The CDR3 nucleotides read TGTGCCAGCAGCCCCGGGACAGGGGACGAGCAGTACTTC.